The clone carrying this TCR beta chain appeared many times. Trimming shortened V by 9 bases and J by 1 base, and 11 bases separated the two germline ends. This CDR3 has 13 amino acids. Looked up from germline, CDR1 is KGHDR and CDR2 is SFDVKD. The source of the sample is a study of molecular identifiers for immune sequencing clone quantification. Across the whole study: Replicate experiments took RNA from roughly 20,000 or 100,000 naive CD8 cells, divided it five ways and sequenced four.

Previously described methods and listed TCR primers were used for bulk TCR libraries. Via MiXCR, TCRdb re-called the PCR reads, giving one row per CDR3 protein. Among more than 550,000 distinct CDR3 sequences listed, around 25% were seen once. The receptor's source is a human donor in good health. Some libraries in this study had Jurkat cell RNA spiked in. The chain links TRBV24-1 to TRBJ1-1; tentatively, D is TRBD1 (6 bases). The sample taken for sequencing was naive CD8+ T cells from blood, with Jurkat cell RNA spiked in. The subset here: FACS-sorted CD8+CD4-CCR7+CD45RA+ naive T cells. CDR3 amino acids: CATRQGKNTEAFF. CDR3 bases: TGTGCCACCCGGCAGGGGAAGAACACTGAAGCTTTCTTT.